Listed below are T cell receptor beta chains from one sample, sequenced in a study of Graves' ophthalmopathy and Graves' hyperthyroidism. TCRdb re-analysed the multiplex PCR reads in MiXCR, keeping a single row per CDR3 protein. The table lists 200,000 to 250,000 distinct CDR3 sequences, 20% to 25% of them singletons. The sample consisted of peripheral blood. These receptors all come from a woman aged 50 to 65 with Graves' ophthalmopathy. Both conserved end residues are part of each CDR3. The D gene is left open where the match is weak. Only part of the rows carry a size: once, few, many, or a class if the clone is expanded.

j_call: TRBJ2-5; d_call: TRBD1; clone_size: many; v_call: TRBV5-8; cdr3_aa: CASRLAGGPGETQYF; cdr3_nt: TGTGCCAGCAGGTTGGCAGGGGGTCCCGGGGAGACCCAGTACTTC
j_call: TRBJ2-4; d_call: -; clone_size: many; v_call: TRBV18; cdr3_aa: CASSPEDIQYF; cdr3_nt: TGTGCCAGCTCACCAGAGGACATTCAGTACTTC
j_call: TRBJ2-7; d_call: TRBD1; clone_size: many; v_call: TRBV10-3; cdr3_aa: CAISGQGAREQYF; cdr3_nt: TGTGCCATCAGTGGACAGGGGGCCAGGGAGCAGTACTTC
j_call: TRBJ2-2; d_call: -; clone_size: once; v_call: TRBV27; cdr3_aa: CASSLSRGFTGELFF; cdr3_nt: TGTGCCAGCAGTTTGTCCAGGGGCTTCACCGGGGAGCTGTTTTTT
j_call: TRBJ1-1; d_call: -; clone_size: many; v_call: TRBV7-6; cdr3_aa: CASSLVVDPTKNTEAFF; cdr3_nt: TGTGCCAGCAGCTTAGTAGTAGACCCTACGAAGAACACTGAAGCTTTCTTT
j_call: TRBJ1-6; d_call: -; clone_size: -; v_call: TRBV12-3/TRBV12-4; cdr3_aa: CASSLWGIDNSPLHF; cdr3_nt: TGTGCCAGCAGTTTGTGGGGTATCGATAATTCACCCCTCCACTTT
j_call: TRBJ2-7; d_call: -; clone_size: many; v_call: TRBV30; cdr3_aa: CAWSVRRPSYEQHF; cdr3_nt: TGTGCCTGGAGTGTTAGGCGGCCCTCCTACGAGCAGCACTTC
j_call: TRBJ2-5; d_call: -; clone_size: -; v_call: TRBV6-1; cdr3_aa: CASSEVTGHQETQYF; cdr3_nt: TGTGCCAGCAGTGAAGTCACCGGCCACCAAGAGACCCAGTACTTC
j_call: TRBJ1-5; d_call: TRBD1; clone_size: many; v_call: TRBV24-1; cdr3_aa: CATSDQGQGSNQPQHF; cdr3_nt: TGTGCCACCAGTGACCAGGGACAGGGTAGCAATCAGCCCCAGCATTTT
j_call: TRBJ2-7; d_call: -; clone_size: many; v_call: TRBV6-1; cdr3_aa: CANPQESPSYEQYF; cdr3_nt: TGTGCCAACCCCCAGGAGTCCCCCTCCTACGAGCAGTACTTC
j_call: TRBJ1-5; d_call: -; clone_size: many; v_call: TRBV20-1; cdr3_aa: CSASTGDQPQHF; cdr3_nt: TGCAGTGCGTCGACAGGTGATCAGCCCCAGCATTTT
j_call: TRBJ2-7; d_call: TRBD1; clone_size: -; v_call: TRBV28; cdr3_aa: CASWDSSYEQYF; cdr3_nt: TGTGCCAGCTGGGACAGTTCCTACGAGCAGTACTTC
j_call: TRBJ2-7; d_call: TRBD2; clone_size: -; v_call: TRBV6-5; cdr3_aa: CASSYSSGRSSYEQYF; cdr3_nt: TGTGCCAGCAGTTACTCGAGCGGGAGAAGCTCCTACGAGCAGTACTTC
j_call: TRBJ1-1; d_call: TRBD1; clone_size: many; v_call: TRBV24-1; cdr3_aa: CATSDADREETEAFF; cdr3_nt: TGTGCCACCAGTGATGCGGACAGGGAAGAAACTGAAGCTTTCTTT
j_call: TRBJ1-5; d_call: TRBD1; clone_size: -; v_call: TRBV12-3/TRBV12-4; cdr3_aa: CASSLRQGGPQHF; cdr3_nt: TGTGCCAGCAGTTTACGACAGGGCGGGCCCCAGCATTTT
j_call: TRBJ2-7; d_call: TRBD1; clone_size: many; v_call: TRBV2; cdr3_aa: CASNSRQGAGNEQYF; cdr3_nt: TGTGCCAGCAATTCCAGACAGGGGGCGGGCAACGAGCAGTACTTC
j_call: TRBJ1-6; d_call: TRBD1; clone_size: many; v_call: TRBV5-4; cdr3_aa: CASSSGQGTRNSPLHF; cdr3_nt: TGTGCCAGCAGCTCGGGACAGGGAACGAGAAATTCACCCCTCCACTTT
j_call: TRBJ1-6; d_call: -; clone_size: few; v_call: TRBV6-1; cdr3_aa: CASMEGNSPLHF; cdr3_nt: TGTGCCAGCATGGAGGGAAATTCACCCCTCCACTTT
j_call: TRBJ2-2; d_call: -; clone_size: many; v_call: TRBV6-1; cdr3_aa: CASSDGGWRRELFF; cdr3_nt: TGTGCCAGCAGCGACGGGGGCTGGCGTCGGGAGCTGTTTTTT
j_call: TRBJ2-7; d_call: -; clone_size: many; v_call: TRBV10-2; cdr3_aa: CASTRGDKIDEQYF; cdr3_nt: TGCGCCAGCACCCGGGGAGACAAAATAGACGAGCAGTACTTC
j_call: TRBJ2-2; d_call: -; clone_size: -; v_call: TRBV19; cdr3_aa: CASSTTPDRVGELFF; cdr3_nt: TGTGCCAGTAGTACGACCCCAGACCGAGTCGGGGAGCTGTTTTTT